A single sample gave rise to the 25 T cell receptor beta chains below, sequenced in a study of T cell responses to AZD1222 COVID-19 vaccine. The data were produced by immunoSEQ multiplex PCR, yet TCRdb's version contains in-frame clones alone and is incomplete. The sample contains around 88,000 clones, around 88% of which appear only once. The material sequenced was peripheral blood, taken on day 0 of MenACWY control vaccination. The origin of the receptors is an adult in good health.

The chain joins TRBV5-4 to TRBJ1-2, with D tentatively TRBD1 (6 bases). V lost 0 bases and J 4 bases, leaving 10 bases between the germline ends. CDR3 size: 14 residues. Per the germline V gene, CDR1 is SGHNT and CDR2 is YYREEE (reference sequence). CDR3 in amino acids: CASSLVGASYGYTF. The CDR3 bases are TGTGCCAGCAGCTTGGTGGGGGCTTCCTATGGCTACACCTTC.

In its sample, this clone is medium-sized. The J gene is TRBJ1-6, the V gene TRBV4-1; D call uncertain. The CDR3 sequence is 14 residues long. V lost 3 bases and J lost 7, with 10 bases in between. Germline V gene sequence: CDR1 MGHRA, CDR2 YSYEKL. CDR3 sequence: CASSQEGMNSPLHF. CDR3 nucleotide sequence: TGCGCCAGCAGCCAGGAAGGGATGAATTCACCCCTCCACTTT.

This clone showed up just a few times. The rearrangement uses TRBV4-2 and TRBJ2-5, with TRBD1 matching 8 bases. The V gene's germline CDR1 is LGHNA and CDR2 YNFKEQ. With 1 base clipped from V and 4 bases from J, the junction kept 11 bases outside the gene matches. The CDR3 consists of 17 residues. This CDR3 reads CASSQAKGQGAGETQYF. DNA of the CDR3: TGTGCCAGCAGCCAAGCCAAGGGGCAGGGGGCAGGAGAGACCCAGTACTTC.

The chain carries TRBV12-3 or TRBV12-4 and TRBJ2-7; D call uncertain. This CDR3 is 13 amino acids long. Trimming left V 6 bases short and J 3 bases short, with 12 bases between. The DNA for the CDR3 is TGTGCCAGCAGCTCGACTGACCGCTACGAGCAGTACTTC. The encoded protein is CASSSTDRYEQYF.

V usage is TRBV12-3 or TRBV12-4 and J usage is TRBJ1-2; D not certain. This CDR3 region has 13 residues. V was pared by 1 base and J by 6 bases, with 9 bases between. The CDR3 sequence: CASSLGEGNGYTF. In DNA, the CDR3 is TGTGCCAGCAGTTTAGGAGAAGGGAATGGCTACACCTTC.

The chain uses TRBV6-5 and TRBJ2-3; D is possibly TRBD2 (6 bases). Germline V gene data show CDR1 as MNHEY and CDR2 as SVGAGI. Trimming removed 5 bases from V and 2 bases from J, with 14 bases in between. The CDR3 extends over 15 amino acids. The CDR3 nucleotides are TGTGCCAGCAGTCCTCGTGGGGGGTCCACAGATACGCAGTATTTT. It is translated as CASSPRGGSTDTQYF.

By share, this clone ranks as medium-sized. This sequence joins TRBV4-2 and TRBJ1-1; D might be TRBD1 (6 bases). Germline V CDR1 and CDR2: LGHNA, YNFKEQ. V was clipped by 1 base and J by 4 bases, with 10 bases between them. The CDR3 length is 14 residues. CDR3 nucleotides: TGTGCCAGCAGCCAAGTGGAAGGGGGCACTGAAGCTTTCTTT. This codes for CASSQVEGGTEAFF.

The chain joins TRBV6-1 to TRBJ1-6; 7 bases are a match to TRBD1. V gave up 4 bases and J gave up 3 bases; unmatched junction bases: 12. From germline, CDR1 is MNHNS and CDR2 SASEGT. The CDR3 is 18 residues long. The chain's CDR3 is CASSGKGGEGYYNSPLHF. CDR3 coding DNA: TGTGCCAGCAGTGGGAAAGGGGGCGAAGGCTACTATAATTCACCCCTCCACTTT.

This clone showed up just a few times. The J gene is TRBJ1-1, the V gene TRBV7-9; perhaps TRBD1 as D (6 bases). V lost 5 bases and J lost 1, with 14 bases in between. The CDR3 is 15 amino acids. Germline values: CDR1 SEHNR, CDR2 FQNEAQ (reference sequence). The CDR3 loop is CASSAPRGANTEAFF. The DNA for the CDR3 is TGTGCCAGCAGCGCCCCCAGGGGCGCGAACACTGAAGCTTTCTTT.

The chain couples TRBV18 to TRBJ1-2, with 10 bases that match TRBD1. The ends lost 4 bases at V and 2 bases at J; junction bases unmatched: 1. The CDR3 runs 14 residues. Germline V CDR1 and CDR2: KGHSH, LQKENI. The CDR3 DNA sequence: TGTGCCAGCTCACAGGGACAGGGGAACTATGGCTACACCTTC. As protein: CASSQGQGNYGYTF.

This clone was counted a single time. The gene calls are TRBV7-8 and TRBJ2-1; 12 bases map to TRBD2. The CDR3 totals 17 residues. The J segment lost 2 bases and the V segment lost 4 bases, leaving 6 bases of the junction unmatched. The germline V gene encodes CDR1 SGHVS and CDR2 FQNEAQ. The CDR3 loop is CASSSWTSGETYNEQFF. In DNA, the CDR3 is TGTGCCAGCAGCTCTTGGACTAGCGGGGAAACCTACAATGAGCAGTTCTTC.

This chain uses TRBV19 with TRBJ1-5, with D hard to call. Deletions cut 9 bases from V and 2 bases from J, with 11 bases between. The length of the CDR3 is 13 residues. The germline CDR1 and CDR2 sequences are LNHDA and SQIVND (reference sequence). CDR3 sequence: CASNYAGNQPQHF. CDR3 sequence (DNA): TGTGCCAGCAACTACGCAGGCAATCAGCCCCAGCATTTT.

The chain has TRBV9 and TRBJ2-5, with TRBD2 identical over 10 bases. Germline CDR1 is SGDLS and CDR2 is YYNGEE. The CDR3 consists of 15 residues. V was pared by 4 bases and J by 5 bases, with 8 bases of the junction left unmatched. In nucleotides, the CDR3 is TGTGCCAGCAGCCCGCTAGCGGGGGCGGGGGAGACCCAGTACTTC. Translation: CASSPLAGAGETQYF.

The chain recombines TRBV7-2 with TRBJ1-5; no firm D call. V was shortened by 1 base and J by 5 bases, with 6 bases between the two germline ends. Germline V gene data show CDR1 as SGHTA and CDR2 as FQGNSA. The CDR3 extends over 13 amino acids. The CDR3 bases are TGTGCCAGCAGCTTAGTCGGGGATCAGCCCCAGCATTTT. It yields the protein CASSLVGDQPQHF. The variable domain in full, with the rest retrieved from reference TRBV7-2 and TRBJ1-5, is GAGVSQSPSNKVTEKGKDVELRCDPISGHTALYWYRQSLGQGLEFLIYFQGNSAPDKSGLPSDRFSAERTGGSVSTLTIQRTQQEDSAVYLCASSLVGDQPQHFGDGTRLSIL.

This clone was detected only once. The chain joins TRBV7-3 to TRBJ2-7, with TRBD1 identical over 7 bases. With V trimmed by 0 bases and J by 0 bases, 2 bases remained unmatched. Germline lookup yields CDR1 SGHTA and CDR2 FQGTGA. The CDR3 length is 15 residues. The CDR3 nucleotides read TGTGCCAGCAGCTTAACAGGGGGCCCCTCCTACGAGCAGTACTTC. Protein: CASSLTGGPSYEQYF.

The J gene is TRBJ1-6, the V gene TRBV10-3; 7 bases line up with TRBD1. The CDR3 length is 16 residues. V dropped 1 base and J dropped 5; count of bases not matched to a gene: 5. Germline CDR1 ENHRY, CDR2 SYGVKD. As DNA, the CDR3 is TGTGCCATCAGTGAGTACGGGACAGAGAATAATTCACCCCTCCACTTT. Its translation is CAISEYGTENNSPLHF.

A single count supports this clone. This chain uses TRBV6-1 with TRBJ2-6, with unresolved D. This CDR3 has 16 residues. Germline V gives CDR1 MNHNS, CDR2 SASEGT. V was pared by 3 bases and J by 2 bases, with 11 bases between. The DNA for the CDR3 is TGTGCCAGCAGTGAGAGTCCTGGAGCTGGGGCCAACGTCCTGACTTTC. It is translated as CASSESPGAGANVLTF.

This clone was detected only once. The V call is TRBV7-8, the J call TRBJ1-5, with D possibly being TRBD1 (6 bases). CDR1 is SGHVS, CDR2 FQNEAQ, per germline. This CDR3 contains 16 residues. V was trimmed by 1 base and J by 2 bases, leaving 12 bases between them. The CDR3: CASSLGRGVGNQPQHF. In DNA form, the CDR3 reads TGTGCCAGCAGCTTAGGGAGGGGGGTCGGCAATCAGCCCCAGCATTTT.

The chain employs TRBV4-3 and TRBJ2-1; 8 nucleotides line up with TRBD1. CDR3 size: 17 residues. Germline V gene sequence: CDR1 LGHNA, CDR2 YSLEER. Trimming removed 1 base from V and 6 bases from J; junction bases left unmatched: 11. This CDR3 reads CASSQVFPGQVLNEQFF. For the CDR3, the DNA is TGCGCCAGCAGCCAAGTATTTCCGGGACAGGTCCTCAATGAGCAGTTCTTC.

This clone was seen just once. The rearrangement joins TRBV15 to TRBJ1-4; 7 nucleotides line up with TRBD1. Trimming at V came to 0 bases and at J to 7 bases, leaving 8 bases not matched to a gene. The germline CDR1 and CDR2 sequences are LNHNV and YYDKDF (reference sequence). This CDR3 spans 16 amino acids. CDR3 region: CATSRDPTGATEKLFF. In DNA form, the CDR3 reads TGTGCCACCAGCAGAGATCCCACAGGGGCGACTGAAAAACTGTTTTTT.

The genes are TRBV5-1 and TRBJ1-4, with a possible D match to TRBD1 (6 bases). Germline V CDR1 and CDR2: SGHRS, YFSETQ. V was clipped by 0 bases and J by 3 bases, with 12 bases between them. This CDR3 region has 16 residues. The CDR3 DNA sequence: TGCGCCAGCAGCTTGGACGGACAGAGGGCTAATGAAAAACTGTTTTTT. It encodes CASSLDGQRANEKLFF.

The chain is built from TRBV9 and TRBJ2-5, with 7 bases aligning to TRBD2. With 2 bases clipped from V and 3 bases from J, the junction kept 7 bases outside the gene matches. This CDR3 is built from 15 residues. Germline V lookup: CDR1 SGDLS, CDR2 YYNGEE. CDR3 loop: CASSVLGLAEETQYF. The CDR3 DNA reads TGTGCCAGCAGCGTTCTAGGTCTAGCGGAAGAGACCCAGTACTTC.

V gene TRBV6-1 combines with J gene TRBJ1-2; tentatively, D is TRBD1 (5 bases). Germline V gene lookup returns CDR1 MNHNS and CDR2 SASEGT. Trimming shortened V by 2 bases and J by 7 bases, and 11 bases separated the two germline ends. The CDR3 is 13 residues long. In nucleotides, the CDR3 is TGTGCCAGCAGTGAATCAGGGACCTTTGGCTACACCTTC. Protein: CASSESGTFGYTF.

The chain is built from TRBV5-6 and TRBJ1-5, with D unresolved. The CDR3 has 14 residues. With 2 bases removed from V and 3 bases from J, the gap between germline ends came to 9 bases. The germline V gene has CDR1 SGHDT and CDR2 YYEEEE. The CDR3 reads CASSFGGHNQPQHF. The CDR3 DNA is TGTGCCAGCAGCTTTGGCGGCCACAATCAGCCCCAGCATTTT.

This chain joins TRBV6-5 and TRBJ2-1; D may be TRBD2 (5 bases). The CDR3 is made up of 15 amino acids. The V and J ends lost 2 bases and 4 bases respectively, with 12 bases between them. Germline CDR1 and CDR2: MNHEY and SVGAGI. The CDR3 protein is CASSYGIGSYNEQFF. The CDR3 region has the DNA TGTGCCAGCAGTTACGGGATAGGGAGTTACAATGAGCAGTTCTTC.